The 15 T cell receptor beta chains reported below all come from one sample, sequenced in a study of cytomegalovirus exposure and HLA in healthy donors. The PCR ran on 60 Vbeta and 13 Jbeta primers. Data came from immunoSEQ multiplex PCR; TCRdb stores just in-frame clones and leaves some out. Here the sample spans some 170,000 clones, approximately 80% being singletons. Sequencing was carried out using PBMCs. The receptors were gathered from a woman between 45 and 60 years old in good health and CMV-seronegative.

The chain links TRBV11-2 to TRBJ1-5; no reliable D call. The V gene's germline CDR1 is SGHAT and CDR2 FQNNGV. The CDR3 runs to 13 residues. V lost 4 bases to trimming and J lost 7 bases, with 11 bases between them. CDR3 sequence: CASSSGMGQPQHF. In DNA, the CDR3 is TGTGCCAGCAGCTCGGGGATGGGGCAGCCCCAGCATTTT. The full variable domain, in which reference TRBV11-2 and TRBJ1-5 provide the parts outside the CDR3, is EAGVAQSPRYKIIEKRQSVAFWCNPISGHATLYWYQQILGQGPKLLIQFQNNGVVDDSQLPKDRFSAERLKGVDSTLKIQPAKLEDSAVYLCASSSGMGQPQHFGDGTRLSIL.

The rearrangement joins TRBV6-5 to TRBJ1-6, with D perhaps TRBD1 (5 bases). Per germline, CDR1 MNHEY and CDR2 SVGAGI. This CDR3 contains 14 residues. Trimming pared 9 bases from V and 2 bases from J, leaving 11 bases between. Here the CDR3 DNA reads TGTGCCAGTTCTTCAGGGCCCTATAATTCACCCCTCCACTTT. Protein: CASSSGPYNSPLHF.

The rearrangement uses TRBV28 and TRBJ1-1; D is perhaps TRBD1 (5 bases). This CDR3 region has 15 residues. Per the germline V gene, CDR1 is MDHEN and CDR2 is SYDVKM. Trimming took off 5 bases at V and 3 bases at J, with 16 bases between the two ends. In DNA, the CDR3 is TGTGCCAGCAGTCCTGCGGTGCGGGGGGACACTGAAGCTTTCTTT. Translated, it gives CASSPAVRGDTEAFF.

The chain carries TRBV5-1 and TRBJ1-2; 7 nucleotides align to TRBD1. The CDR3 is 15 residues long. Germline lookup yields CDR1 SGHRS and CDR2 YFSETQ. The J segment lost 6 bases and the V segment lost 4 bases, leaving 12 bases of the junction unmatched. The CDR3 here is CASSVSGTATHGYTF. DNA of the CDR3: TGCGCCAGCAGCGTATCCGGGACAGCAACTCATGGCTACACCTTC.

The chain has TRBV7-8 and TRBJ2-3, with D maybe TRBD2 (5 bases). The CDR3 length is 16 residues. Germline CDR1 and CDR2: SGHVS and FQNEAQ. V was shortened by 7 bases and J by 0 bases, with 17 bases between the two germline ends. CDR3 nucleotide sequence: TGTGCCAGCAATGCCTTTACTAGTCTTAGCACAGATACGCAGTATTTT. As protein: CASNAFTSLSTDTQYF.

This chain connects TRBV6-1 to TRBJ1-5; D is possibly TRBD1 (5 bases). CDR3 length: 14 amino acids. V lost 7 bases and J 4 bases, leaving 14 bases between the germline ends. From germline, CDR1 is MNHNS and CDR2 SASEGT. The CDR3 sequence: CASTIIGANQPQHF. The DNA of the CDR3 is TGTGCCAGCACCATTATAGGGGCGAATCAGCCCCAGCATTTT.

The V and J genes are TRBV27 and TRBJ2-1, with TRBD2 matching over 9 bases. V was pared by 7 bases and J by 9 bases, with 16 bases of the junction left unmatched. CDR1 and CDR2 from the germline V gene are MNHEY and SMNVEV (reference sequence). CDR3 length: 16 amino acids. CDR3 protein: CASTPRRGGPVGEQFF. The CDR3 nucleotides are TGTGCCAGCACCCCCAGGCGGGGGGGGCCGGTGGGTGAGCAGTTCTTC.

V usage is TRBV18 and J usage is TRBJ2-6, with TRBD2 as a possible D gene (6 bases). This CDR3 has 19 residues. CDR1 KGHSH and CDR2 LQKENI come from the germline V gene. Trimming cost V 6 bases and J 0 bases, with 21 bases left between them. The CDR3 protein is CASSIRRGQDSSGANVLTF. In DNA, the CDR3 is TGTGCCAGCTCTATCAGGAGGGGCCAGGACTCCTCTGGGGCCAACGTCCTGACTTTC.

The V gene is TRBV30, the J gene TRBJ2-5, with a weak D call TRBD2 (5 bases). The DNA end is a closer match to TRBJ2-7, so the J assignment may be wrong. Germline CDR1 reads GTSNPN; CDR2 reads SVGIG (reference sequence). This CDR3 comprises 12 residues. The CDR3 sequence is CACPTAADEQYF. CDR3 sequence (DNA): TGTGCCTGCCCTACTGCAGCGGACGAGCAGTACTTC.

This sequence joins TRBV28 and TRBJ2-6; unclear D gene. The germline V and J ends were trimmed by 3 bases and 0 bases, with 6 bases remaining between them. There are 15 residues in the CDR3. Germline CDR1 MDHEN, CDR2 SYDVKM. The CDR3 reads CASSFTGSGANVLTF. For the CDR3, the DNA is TGTGCCAGCAGTTTTACGGGCTCTGGGGCCAACGTCCTGACTTTC.

The gene calls are TRBV29-1 and TRBJ1-2; 10 bases are a match to TRBD1. J gave up 2 bases and V 4 bases, and 7 bases lay outside the gene matches. This CDR3 is 15 amino acids long. Per the germline V gene, CDR1 is SQVTM and CDR2 is ANQGSEA. CDR3 protein: CSVVLDRGWNYGYTF. The CDR3 DNA is TGCAGCGTTGTGTTGGACAGGGGGTGGAACTATGGCTACACCTTC.

The chain employs TRBV4-1 and TRBJ2-2; D possibly corresponds to TRBD1 (7 bases). Germline assignment: CDR1 MGHRA and CDR2 YSYEKL. V was pared by 5 bases and J by 3 bases, with 19 bases between. The CDR3 spans 17 residues. This chain's CDR3 is CASSSYRGGGDTGELFF. In nucleotides, the CDR3 is TGCGCCAGCAGCTCGTACAGGGGCGGAGGGGACACCGGGGAGCTGTTTTTT.

This clone was counted between two and nine times. The gene calls are TRBV11-2 and TRBJ2-7; the D is unclear. The length of the CDR3 is 12 residues. CDR1 SGHAT and CDR2 FQNNGV come from the germline V gene. Trimming took off 3 bases at V and 12 bases at J, with 15 bases between the two ends. The CDR3 region is CASSFGSTGPYF. The CDR3 nucleotides read TGTGCCAGCAGCTTCGGTTCCACGGGTCCGTACTTC.

Concerning this clone: This specimen includes other DNA sequences encoding the same CDR3. The chain links TRBV2 to TRBJ2-1; D gene ambiguous. Between the trimmed V and J ends, which lost 6 bases and 6 bases, there was a span of 6 bases. Germline assignment: CDR1 SNHLY and CDR2 FYNNEI. CDR3 length equals 11 residues. As DNA, the CDR3 is TGTGCCAGCAGCGGAGTCAATGAGCAGTTCTTC. Protein: CASSGVNEQFF.

The chain couples TRBV5-6 to TRBJ1-1; D is ambiguous. The V end lost 0 bases, the J end lost 4 bases, and 10 bases lay between the germline ends. The CDR3 spans 14 residues. Germline CDR1 and CDR2: SGHDT and YYEEEE. CDR3 coding DNA: TGTGCCAGCAGCTTGGTAAGCGGTGCCACTGAAGCTTTCTTT. This sequence encodes CASSLVSGATEAFF.